This T cell receptor beta chain emerged from a study of OX40 agonist ivuxolimab in advanced cancers. Overall study: It was permissible to have had prior anti-PD-1, anti-PD-L1 or anti-CTLA-4 therapy, and about 40% had some.

Sequencing was performed with immunoSEQ multiplex PCR; in TCRdb, only in-frame clones are kept and a portion is missing. The repertoire has about 78,000 clones, 85% to 95% of them found once; the top ten carry 2.5% to 3%. The sample was CD4+ or CD8+ T cells sorted from blood, taken in a trial of the OX40 agonist ivuxolimab. This sequence originates from an adult with an advanced solid tumor such as melanoma, head and neck, liver or kidney cancer.

Here the CDR3 DNA reads TGTGCCAGCACCCGTGGGGCGACTGGAAACACCATATATTTT. As protein: CASTRGATGNTIYF. The rearrangement uses TRBV6-5 and TRBJ1-3, with TRBD1 as a possible D gene (5 bases). The germline V gene encodes CDR1 MNHEY and CDR2 SVGAGI. The CDR3 length is 14 residues. V lost 7 bases to trimming and J lost 2 bases, with 12 bases between them.